The rows below give T cell receptor beta chains drawn from one sample of a study of early T cells in non-severe SARS-CoV-2 infection. One entry per CDR3 protein results from TCRdb running MiXCR on the 5' RACE reads. Of tens of thousands of distinct CDR3 sequences listed, about 15% are singletons. Sequenced input: whole blood. These receptors were obtained from an adult who was a healthcare worker with PCR-confirmed SARS-CoV-2 infection or an uninfected control (not recorded which). Both conserved end residues are part of each CDR3. Fields, in order: D gene, clone size, J gene, V gene, CDR3 DNA, CDR3 protein. A D gene is named only where the DNA matches it firmly. Part of the rows lack a size; the others show once, few, many or a class for expanded clones.

>NA|NA|TRBJ2-5|TRBV14
TGTGCCAGCAGCACGGACTGGGAGACCCAGTACTTC
CASSTDWETQYF
>NA|NA|TRBJ1-6|TRBV6-5
TGTGCCAGCAGTTACCGGCTTACTGGTGATAATTCACCCCTCCACTTT
CASSYRLTGDNSPLHF
>NA|many|TRBJ2-1|TRBV7-9
TGTGCCAGCAGCCTCACCGGGGGCTCCTACAATGAGCAGTTCTTC
CASSLTGGSYNEQFF
>NA|few|TRBJ2-1|TRBV7-9
TGTGCCAGCAGCCCGACAGCTTACAATGAGCAGTTCTTC
CASSPTAYNEQFF
>NA|NA|TRBJ2-2|TRBV12-3/TRBV12-4
TGTGCCAGCAGGGACTTACGCACCGGGGAGCTGTTTTTT
CASRDLRTGELFF
>NA|NA|TRBJ1-2|TRBV4-3
TGCGCCAGCAGCCACGGTCCCTGGCGAGGCTACACCTTC
CASSHGPWRGYTF
>NA|NA|TRBJ2-1|TRBV11-2
TGTGCCAGCAGCTTAGGGGACAAGTACAATGAGCAGTTCTTC
CASSLGDKYNEQFF
>TRBD1|NA|TRBJ1-5|TRBV6-1
TGTGCCAGCAGAAGATTGACAGGGCCCAATCAGCCCCAGCATTTT
CASRRLTGPNQPQHF
>TRBD1|many|TRBJ2-7|TRBV7-8
TGTGCCAGCAGCAGACAGGGTTACTACGAGCAGTACTTC
CASSRQGYYEQYF
>TRBD2|NA|TRBJ2-3|TRBV6-6
TGTGCCAGCAGCCTTGGGACTAGCGGGGGGGCGGATACGCAGTATTTT
CASSLGTSGGADTQYF
>NA|few|TRBJ2-7|TRBV4-2
TGTGCCAGCAGCCAAGGCTCGATCTACGGATCCTACGAGCAGTACTTC
CASSQGSIYGSYEQYF
>NA|many|TRBJ1-4|TRBV5-8
TGTGCCAGCAGCTACCGGGGCGTGAATAATGAAAAACTGTTTTTT
CASSYRGVNNEKLFF
>NA|few|TRBJ2-1|TRBV5-1
TGCGCCAGCAGCTTGGAGGCAGGAACCTACAATGAGCAGTTCTTC
CASSLEAGTYNEQFF
>TRBD2|NA|TRBJ2-1|TRBV6-2/TRBV6-3
TGTGCCAGCAGTTACTCGGAGCGGGGGGAAGCCTACAATGAGCAGTTCTTC
CASSYSERGEAYNEQFF
>NA|many|TRBJ2-7|TRBV14
TGTGCCAGCAGCCGGGCCCCCTACGAGCAGTACTTC
CASSRAPYEQYF
>NA|few|TRBJ2-7|TRBV7-2
TGTACCAGCAGCTTAGTCCCCCCTGGGGGCGAGCAGTACTTC
CTSSLVPPGGEQYF
>NA|many|TRBJ1-2|TRBV12-3/TRBV12-4
TGTGCCAGCAGTTTCGGCAGCACCTATGGCTACACCTTC
CASSFGSTYGYTF
>TRBD1|few|TRBJ2-3|TRBV5-6
TGTGCCAGCAGCTTGCCGGGACAGGGGACCACAGATACGCAGTATTTT
CASSLPGQGTTDTQYF
>NA|NA|TRBJ1-1|TRBV29-1
TGCAGCTCTTCTACCTCGGTGAGCACTGAAGCTTTCTTT
CSSSTSVSTEAFF
>NA|NA|TRBJ2-7|TRBV10-1
TGCGCCAGCAGTGGTAGCAACTCCTACGAGCAGTACTTC
CASSGSNSYEQYF
>NA|few|TRBJ2-5|TRBV7-6
TGTGCCAGCAGATCTCCTTACAGGGCCCCTGGGGGGGAGACCCAGTACTTC
CASRSPYRAPGGETQYF
>TRBD1|many|TRBJ1-5|TRBV29-1
TGCAGCGCTGGGCAGGGGGCTGAGCCCCAGCATTTT
CSAGQGAEPQHF
>NA|many|TRBJ1-2|TRBV18
TGTGCCAGCTCGCCAACCGGGGCTTATGGCTACACCTTC
CASSPTGAYGYTF
>TRBD1|NA|TRBJ2-7|TRBV15
TGTGCCACCAGCCTAGACAGGGGCCCGGAGTACTTC
CATSLDRGPEYF
>TRBD1|few|TRBJ2-7|TRBV4-3
TGCGCCAGCAGCCGTTCGGGACAGGTACGGAACGAGCAGTACTTC
CASSRSGQVRNEQYF
>NA|few|TRBJ2-7|TRBV14
TGTGCCAGCAGCCAAGTACTGGGGAGCGAGCAGTACTTC
CASSQVLGSEQYF
>TRBD1|many|TRBJ2-3|TRBV4-3
TGCGCCAGCAGCCAGGCTCGGACAGGGGTCGGCACAGATACGCAGTATTTT
CASSQARTGVGTDTQYF
>NA|NA|TRBJ1-4|TRBV15
TGTGCCACCACCACGGGGTCCCTAGCAACTAATGAAAAACTGTTTTTT
CATTTGSLATNEKLFF
>NA|NA|TRBJ1-2|TRBV6-5
TGTGCCAGCAGTGCTCGGAAGGGGGACTATGGCTACACCTTC
CASSARKGDYGYTF
>TRBD1|NA|TRBJ1-2|TRBV5-1
TGCGCCAGCAGCCGAGGACAGGGAAGCGGTGGCTACACCTTC
CASSRGQGSGGYTF
>NA|many|TRBJ2-7|TRBV29-1
TGCAGCGTTTCTCGGAGGTTAGGGTACGAGCAGTACTTC
CSVSRRLGYEQYF
>NA|few|TRBJ2-2|TRBV14
TGTGCCAGCAGCCAAAGGCCCACCGGGGAGCTGTTTTTT
CASSQRPTGELFF
>TRBD1|NA|TRBJ2-6|TRBV6-4
TGTGCCAGCAGTGAACAGGGGTGGTCTGGGGCCAACGTCCTGACTTTC
CASSEQGWSGANVLTF
>TRBD1|NA|TRBJ2-7|TRBV5-5
TGTGCCAGCAGCTCTGCAGGGACAGGGTACAGGGAGCAGTACTTC
CASSSAGTGYREQYF
>NA|NA|TRBJ1-2|TRBV28
TGTGCCAGCCACCAGGGTCCCGGGTATGGCTACACCTTC
CASHQGPGYGYTF
>NA|NA|TRBJ1-6|TRBV6-2/TRBV6-3
TGTGCCAGCAGTTACAACGGACTCTCCTATAATTCACCCCTCCACTTT
CASSYNGLSYNSPLHF
>TRBD2|few|TRBJ2-3|TRBV10-3
TGTGCCATCAGTGAGTCGAGCGGGGGTATCACAGATACGCAGTATTTT
CAISESSGGITDTQYF
>NA|few|TRBJ2-1|TRBV27
TGTGCCAGCAGTTTATTCCCCCAAGGCGGGGGCAGGTACAATGAGCAGTTCTTC
CASSLFPQGGGRYNEQFF
>NA|many|TRBJ2-7|TRBV28
TGTGCCAGCAGTTTCGGGTCGGGAAGCTACGAGCAGTACTTC
CASSFGSGSYEQYF
>NA|few|TRBJ2-2|TRBV28
TGTGCCAGCAGTCCACCGACTCCGACGGGCACCGGGGAGCTGTTTTTT
CASSPPTPTGTGELFF
>NA|few|TRBJ2-7|TRBV24-1
TGTGCCACCAGCGCAGGGAACCACGAGCAGTACTTC
CATSAGNHEQYF
>NA|NA|TRBJ1-6|TRBV4-3
TGCGCCAGCAGCCAAGGTCATCGAAATTCACCCCTCCACTTT
CASSQGHRNSPLHF